This TCR beta chain appears in the sequencing data of a study of CXCR3-negative and CXCR3-positive naive CD8 T cells. It was by 5' RACE with UMI labels that the TRB cDNA libraries were prepared. TCRdb re-called the 5' RACE reads and shows each CDR3 protein once, DNA omitted. The sample includes tens of thousands of distinct CDR3 sequences. As for this clonotype: Its antigen is currently unknown.

The CDR3 totals 14 residues. Germline V gene lookup returns CDR1 MNHEY and CDR2 SVGAGI. Regarding the study as a whole: CXCR3 expression dropped partially after cryopreservation, and most assays relied on fresh PBMCs. With respect to TRBV-TRBJ usage, naive CXCR3-negative and CXCR3-positive cells were similar; memory differed. The study found more hydrophobic TRB CDR3s in CXCR3-positive naive cells than in CXCR3-negative naive cells.

Naive CD8+ T cells displayed a CD45RO-CCR7+CD27+CD95- phenotype. Sequenced input: naive CXCR3+ CD8+ T cells from blood. Documented subset: CD45RO-CCR7+CD27+CD95- naive CD8+ T cells expressing CXCR3 (TNR3+). The V gene is TRBV6-5, the J gene TRBJ1-2. The sequence came from a human donor in good health. Some clones in this sample may be carry-over from other donors' samples. This chain's CDR3 is CASSSRSVLAGYTF.